This T cell receptor (beta chain) was observed in a study of T-cell memory formation after mild COVID-19. At the level of the study: TCR clustering was largely donor specific. Study outcomes and limitations: CD4+ clones that contracted lay mainly in CM and EM; CD8+ ones lay in EMRA.

As regards this clonotype: Its antigen is undetermined.

The TCR alpha and TCR beta cDNA libraries, bearing sample barcodes and UMIs, were generated by 5'RACE using constant-segment primers. TCRdb itself ran the 5' RACE reads through MiXCR, one entry per CDR3 protein. The sample includes some 320,000 distinct CDR3 sequences, around 15% of them seen just once. CDR3 length: 15 residues. Germline trimming cut 4 bases from V and 4 bases from J; bases unmatched to any gene: 7. Germline V gene lookup returns CDR1 SGHRS and CDR2 YFSETQ. The gene calls are TRBV5-1 and TRBJ2-3; TRBD2 agrees at 9 bases. This receptor was obtained from a man between 18 and 35 years old who had mild COVID-19 (a few samples of this study predate the infection). Cell type and time point are not known. Sequencing was carried out using PBMCs or a T cell subset sorted from them (not recorded which). CDR3 in amino acids: CASSAGRGGSDTQYF. The DNA for the CDR3 is TGCGCCAGCAGCGCAGGGCGGGGGGGATCAGATACGCAGTATTTT.